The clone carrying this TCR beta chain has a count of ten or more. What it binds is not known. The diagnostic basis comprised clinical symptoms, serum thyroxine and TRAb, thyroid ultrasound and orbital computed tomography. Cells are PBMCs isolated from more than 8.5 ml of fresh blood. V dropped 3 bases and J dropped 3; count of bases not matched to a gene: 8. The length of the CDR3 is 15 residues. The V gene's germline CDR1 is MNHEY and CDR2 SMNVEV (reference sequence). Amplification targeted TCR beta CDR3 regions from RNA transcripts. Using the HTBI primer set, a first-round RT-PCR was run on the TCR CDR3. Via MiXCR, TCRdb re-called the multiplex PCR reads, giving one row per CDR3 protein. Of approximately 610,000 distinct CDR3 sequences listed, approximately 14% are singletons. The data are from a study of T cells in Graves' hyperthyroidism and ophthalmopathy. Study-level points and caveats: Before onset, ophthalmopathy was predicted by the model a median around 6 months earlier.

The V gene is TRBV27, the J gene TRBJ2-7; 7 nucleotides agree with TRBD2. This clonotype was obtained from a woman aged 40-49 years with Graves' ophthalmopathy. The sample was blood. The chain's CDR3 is CASSFSGGSLYEQYF. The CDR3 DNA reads TGTGCCAGCAGTTTTTCGGGAGGATCTCTCTACGAGCAGTACTTC.